The 5 T cell receptor beta chains presented below share a single source sample, sequenced in a study of control samples from healthy donors and cancer patients. Measured with immunoSEQ multiplex PCR; TCRdb has only the in-frame clones, and not every one. The sample consists of 150,000 or so clones, 85% to 95% of them appearing once. The sequencing sample was made of blood. These receptor sequences come from a woman between 35 and 50 years old in good health.

The genes are TRBV9 and TRBJ2-5, with TRBD2 matching over 11 bases. Germline trimming cut 0 bases from V and 5 bases from J; bases unmatched to any gene: 3. The CDR3 covers 15 residues. Germline V gives CDR1 SGDLS, CDR2 YYNGEE. The CDR3 DNA is TGTGCCAGCAGCGTAGTAGGACTAGCGGGCGAGACCCAGTACTTC. Residues: CASSVVGLAGETQYF.

The V gene is TRBV7-2, the J gene TRBJ1-1; no clear D. With 2 bases removed from V and 1 base from J, the gap between germline ends came to 8 bases. In germline, CDR1 is SGHTA, CDR2 FQGNSA. The CDR3 sequence is 14 residues long. CDR3 coding DNA: TGTGCCAGCAGCTTATTAGCGGGGAACACTGAAGCTTTCTTT. This gives the protein CASSLLAGNTEAFF.

This clone was counted once. The V gene is TRBV4-1, the J gene TRBJ2-7; D gene uncertain. CDR3 length: 14 amino acids. Germline-derived CDR1 and CDR2 are MGHRA and YSYEKL. V was clipped by 4 bases and J by 0 bases, with 10 bases between them. CDR3 sequence (DNA): TGCGCCAGCAGCCCTGCCGGTAGCTCCTACGAGCAGTACTTC. As protein: CASSPAGSSYEQYF.

The chain links TRBV11-2 to TRBJ1-5; 11 bases align to TRBD1. J was trimmed by 3 bases and V by 3 bases; bases with no gene match: 7. Germline CDR1 and CDR2: SGHAT and FQNNGV. CDR3 length: 17 residues. The CDR3, as DNA: TGTGCCAGCAGCTTCACCACGGGACAGGGGGTCAATCAGCCCCAGCATTTT. Amino acids: CASSFTTGQGVNQPQHF.

V gene TRBV27 combines with J gene TRBJ2-3; D tentatively fits TRBD1 or TRBD2 (6 bases each). V was clipped by 7 bases and J by 5 bases, with 16 bases between them. This CDR3 has 14 residues. Per germline, CDR1 MNHEY and CDR2 SMNVEV (reference sequence). CDR3 loop: CASKSGATGDTQYF. The CDR3, as DNA: TGTGCCAGCAAATCGGGGGCCACCGGAGATACGCAGTATTTT.